The 20 T cell receptor beta chains listed next were all sequenced from one sample in a study of CD8+CD57+ T cells in acquired aplastic anemia. All patients picked for sequencing had shown, by flow cytometry, an expansion of CD8+CD57+ cells. Genomic DNA, the template, was used for profiling of the TCR beta VDJ and CDR3. TCRdb used MiXCR to reprocess the reads, holding one entry per CDR3 protein. The sample has around 500,000 distinct CDR3 sequences, around 30% seen once. Sequenced material: sorted CD4+, CD8+, or CD8+CD57+ T cells (not recorded which) from PBMCs. These receptors originate from a human donor with aplastic anemia.

To note about this clonotype: One base away lies a much larger clone, so this may be a sequencing read error. V gene TRBV10-3 combines with J gene TRBJ1-1; unclear D gene. Per germline, CDR1 ENHRY and CDR2 SYGVKD. The V and J ends lost 3 bases and 1 base respectively, with 9 bases between them. The length of the CDR3 is 14 residues. CDR3 region: CAISDMSGNTEAFF. The CDR3, as DNA: TGTGCCATCAGTGATATGAGTGGGAACACTGAAGCTTTCTTT.

This clonotype has at least ten counts. The V call is TRBV6-1, the J call TRBJ2-7; D is ambiguous. The CDR3 spans 14 residues. V gave up 5 bases and J gave up 3 bases, with 14 bases separating them. Germline V gene sequence: CDR1 MNHNS, CDR2 SASEGT. The CDR3 here is CASSSLASHYEQYF. In DNA, the CDR3 is TGTGCCAGCAGTAGCCTGGCTAGTCACTACGAGCAGTACTTC.

Here the CDR3 reads CAWSRGSGNTIYF. The CDR3 DNA follows: TGTGCCTGGAGCAGAGGCTCTGGAAACACCATATATTTT. This sequence joins TRBV30 and TRBJ1-3; no clear D. The V gene lost 3 bases and the J gene lost 0 bases, with 6 bases spanning the gap. The CDR3 is made up of 13 amino acids. The germline gives CDR1 GTSNPN, CDR2 SVGIG (reference sequence).

V is TRBV12-5 and J is TRBJ2-2; tentative D call: TRBD1 (6 bases). Germline lookup yields CDR1 LGHNT and CDR2 FRNRAP. V gave up 4 bases and J gave up 4 bases, with 7 bases separating them. The CDR3 totals 13 residues. The DNA of the CDR3 is TGTGCTAGTGGTTACAGGGTCACCGGGGAGCTGTTTTTT. Its translation: CASGYRVTGELFF.

CDR3: CATSEGRTNQPQHF. The CDR3 bases are TGTGCCACCAGTGAGGGGAGAACGAATCAGCCCCAGCATTTT. The chain has TRBV24-1 and TRBJ1-5; D is undetermined. The germline V and J ends were trimmed by 4 bases and 4 bases, with 10 bases remaining between them. The CDR3 consists of 14 residues. From germline, CDR1 is KGHDR and CDR2 SFDVKD.

The rearrangement links TRBV2 to TRBJ1-5; no firm D call. The ends were cut back, 4 bases at V and 0 bases at J, with 7 bases in the middle. Per the germline V gene, CDR1 is SNHLY and CDR2 is FYNNEI. This CDR3 has 14 residues. CDR3 loop: CASSVPCSNQPQHF. CDR3 DNA: TGTGCCAGCAGTGTTCCGTGTAGCAATCAGCCCCAGCATTTT.

This clonotype was observed at least ten times. The gene calls are TRBV10-3 and TRBJ1-2; D is possibly TRBD1 (6 bases). The CDR3 has 13 residues. CDR1 and CDR2 (germline): ENHRY, SYGVKD. Trimming removed 8 bases from V and 7 bases from J, with 17 bases in between. This CDR3 reads CAIVSGGATGYTF. The CDR3 nucleotides read TGTGCCATCGTCTCTGGGGGGGCTACTGGCTACACCTTC.

The J gene is TRBJ2-1, the V gene TRBV24-1; 9 nucleotides agree with TRBD2. CDR1 is KGHDR, CDR2 SFDVKD, per germline. CDR3 size: 16 residues. Trimming cost V 1 base and J 7 bases; bases outside gene matches: 7. CDR3 residues: CATSDFLAGKGNEQFF. CDR3 nucleotides: TGTGCCACCAGTGATTTCCTAGCGGGGAAAGGGAATGAGCAGTTCTTC.

The sample holds many counts of this clonotype. For the CDR3, the DNA is TGTGCCAGCAGCTTAGCCGGGACGAAGGCTAATTCACCCCTCCACTTT. Residues: CASSLAGTKANSPLHF. The chain carries TRBV7-2 and TRBJ1-6; possible D gene TRBD1, 5 bases. CDR1 and CDR2 from the germline V gene are SGHTA and FQGNSA. The CDR3 has 16 amino acids. Trimming left V 0 bases short and J 6 bases short, with 12 bases between.

This clonotype was picked up many times. The chain combines TRBV9 with TRBJ2-7; the D is unclear. The CDR3 contains 14 residues. CDR1 is SGDLS and CDR2 is YYNGEE in the germline V gene. Trimming removed 0 bases from V and 2 bases from J, with 9 bases in between. The CDR3 region is CASSVAVSPYEQYF. Written as DNA, the CDR3 is TGTGCCAGCAGCGTAGCTGTGTCACCCTACGAGCAGTACTTC. Drawing the rest from reference TRBV9 and TRBJ2-7, the complete variable domain is DSGVTQTPKHLITATGQRVTLRCSPRSGDLSVYWYQQSLDQGLQFLIQYYNGEERAKGNILERFSAQQFPDLHSELNLSSLELGDSALYFCASSVAVSPYEQYFGPGTRLTVT.

This clonotype was seen repeatedly, ten times or more. The chain carries TRBV15 and TRBJ2-4, with no clear D. The germline gives CDR1 LNHNV, CDR2 YYDKDF (reference sequence). The V end was cut by 0 bases, the J end by 6 bases, with 15 bases between. CDR3 length: 16 amino acids. CDR3 nucleotide sequence: TGTGCCACCAGCAGAGAATTACCCCAGACAAGAAACATTCAGTACTTC. Translation gives CATSRELPQTRNIQYF.

This clonotype was picked up a small number of times. The chain employs TRBV7-2 and TRBJ1-1, with D uncertain. Per germline, CDR1 SGHTA and CDR2 FQGNSA. V was trimmed by 0 bases and J by 3 bases, leaving 8 bases between them. The CDR3 has 14 amino acids. The CDR3 is CASSLAVRYTEAFF. In DNA, the CDR3 is TGTGCCAGCAGCTTAGCGGTCCGGTACACTGAAGCTTTCTTT.

Many counts were recorded for this clonotype. The chain employs TRBV2 and TRBJ1-6; the D gene is possibly TRBD1 (6 bases). V was trimmed by 8 bases and J by 7 bases, leaving 9 bases between them. The CDR3 is 12 residues long. Germline lookup yields CDR1 SNHLY and CDR2 FYNNEI. The CDR3 loop reads CASEDRNSPLHF. CDR3 coding DNA: TGTGCCAGCGAGGACAGAAATTCACCCCTCCACTTT.

The chain couples TRBV20-1 to TRBJ1-2; D not certain. This CDR3 has 13 residues. Germline CDR1 reads DFQATT; CDR2 reads SNEGSKA (reference sequence). Trimming removed 0 bases at V and 4 bases at J, with 9 bases between. The CDR3 reads CSAREGLRYGYTF. The CDR3 nucleotides read TGCAGTGCTAGAGAAGGGCTCCGCTATGGCTACACCTTC.

The chain carries TRBV24-1 and TRBJ1-2; 8 bases agree with TRBD1. The CDR3 consists of 14 residues. Germline V lookup: CDR1 KGHDR, CDR2 SFDVKD. With V trimmed by 4 bases and J by 6 bases, 6 bases remained unmatched. CDR3 amino acids: CATSDDRGLDGYTF. DNA of the CDR3: TGTGCCACCAGTGACGACAGGGGTTTGGATGGCTACACCTTC.

This clonotype was seen repeatedly, ten times or more. V gene TRBV2 combines with J gene TRBJ2-1; D is ambiguous. The V gene lost 0 bases and the J gene lost 10 bases, with 10 bases spanning the gap. The CDR3 has 13 residues. The germline V gene has CDR1 SNHLY and CDR2 FYNNEI. The CDR3 region is CASSEAGSREQFF. The CDR3 DNA sequence: TGTGCCAGCAGTGAAGCGGGTTCACGCGAGCAGTTCTTC.

The genes are TRBV20-1 and TRBJ2-2; D is perhaps TRBD1 (5 bases). Trimming left V 3 bases short and J 0 bases short, with 20 bases between. CDR3 length equals 18 residues. Germline values: CDR1 DFQATT, CDR2 SNEGSKA (reference sequence). This CDR3 reads CSASRFRVQVANTGELFF. CDR3 nucleotide sequence: TGCAGTGCTAGTCGGTTCAGGGTACAAGTTGCGAACACCGGGGAGCTGTTTTTT.

This clonotype occurred many times. The CDR3 bases are TGTGCCACCCGGGGTCGGGCGGAAATCGGGACCCAGTACTTC. It encodes CATRGRAEIGTQYF. The chain uses TRBV2 and TRBJ2-5, with a tentative D call TRBD2 (5 bases). The V and J ends lost 10 bases and 7 bases respectively, with 22 bases between them. The CDR3 consists of 14 residues. CDR1 is SNHLY, CDR2 FYNNEI, per germline.

CDR3 bases: TGTGCCATCAGTGAGTCGGGGGCCGGAGGAAACACCATATATTTT. It translates to CAISESGAGGNTIYF. V gene TRBV10-3 combines with J gene TRBJ1-3; a weak D match, TRBD1 (6 bases). The CDR3 totals 15 residues. Germline V lookup: CDR1 ENHRY, CDR2 SYGVKD. Deletions cut 0 bases from V and 4 bases from J, with 10 bases between.

This clonotype showed up many times. V is TRBV7-2 and J is TRBJ2-5; D is undetermined. Germline-derived CDR1 and CDR2 are SGHTA and FQGNSA. V was clipped by 5 bases and J by 4 bases, with 14 bases between them. This CDR3 is built from 14 residues. This CDR3 reads CASSISGDRETQYF. The CDR3, as DNA: TGTGCCAGCAGCATAAGTGGGGATAGAGAGACCCAGTACTTC.